This T cell receptor beta chain was obtained from a study of blood T cells in healthy people across ages. Next came a second PCR, run for roughly 6 to 11 cycles, which used a sample-barcoded 5' primer along with a J-beta primer mix. A single record per CDR3 protein comes from TCRdb applying MiXCR to the 5' RACE reads. In the table there are about 640,000 distinct CDR3 sequences, 45% to 65% of which are singletons. Trimming took 3 bases from V and 5 from J; bases not matched to a gene: 5. Germline lookup yields CDR1 DFQATT and CDR2 SNEGSKA (reference sequence). This CDR3 region has 15 residues. The TCR sequence derives from a man aged 60 to 75 in good health. This sequence joins TRBV20-1 and TRBJ2-3, with 13 nucleotides matching TRBD2. The sequenced sample consisted of blood. The CDR3 sequence is CSASSWTSGGDTQYF. The CDR3 DNA is TGCAGTGCTAGTTCGTGGACTAGCGGGGGAGATACGCAGTATTTT.